This record looks at one T cell receptor (beta chain) sequence and its context. As yet, its antigen is unknown. This sample stems from a study of blood T cells in healthy people across ages. Study-wide points: With unsorted PBMCs, a conclusive comparison of naive versus antigen-experienced cells was not possible.

CDR3 length equals 13 residues. CDR1 is MDHEN, CDR2 SYDVKM, per germline. V shed 10 bases and J shed 1 base, with 11 bases lying between them. It was with a sample-barcoded 5' primer and a J-beta primer mix that a second PCR of about 7 to 12 cycles was run. TCRdb ran MiXCR on the 5' RACE reads and lists one entry per CDR3 protein. The data show some 760,000 distinct CDR3 sequences, with 20% to 25% seen just once and 3% to 4.5% held by the top ten. The sample also formed part of further work on T cells of mothers and their children. Per that paper: Per mother, over 10 million TCR beta CDR3 reads were obtained; per child, approximately 3 million.

The V gene is TRBV28, the J gene TRBJ1-5; D possibly corresponds to TRBD1 (5 bases). This receptor was taken from a boy aged 5-17 years in good health. The source material was blood. CDR3 sequence reads: CAIAGYSNQPQHF. In DNA, the CDR3 is TGTGCCATCGCAGGGTACAGCAATCAGCCCCAGCATTTT. Using reference TRBV28 and TRBJ1-5 for the parts outside the CDR3, the full variable domain is DVKVTQSSRYLVKRTGEKVFLECVQDMDHENMFWYRQDPGLGLRLIYFSYDVKMKEKGDIPEGYSVSREKKERFSLILESASTNQTSMYLCAIAGYSNQPQHFGDGTRLSIL.